This T cell receptor beta chain was profiled in a study of shared clonotypes between healthy human individuals. Findings of the study overall: Several donors showed sharing of around 5% of naive CD4 clonotypes. Against clonotypes common to all four donors, non-shared ones had lower generation probabilities.

Germline V lookup: CDR1 MNHNY, CDR2 SVGAGI (reference sequence). This CDR3 region has 14 residues. J gave up 10 bases and V 0 bases, and 6 bases lay outside the gene matches. In regard to this clone: Its specificity is not known.

The data were produced by immunoSEQ multiplex PCR, yet TCRdb's version contains in-frame clones alone and is incomplete. The sample comprises roughly 2,000,000 clones, over 85% of which are singletons, and more than 1.5% rests with the top ten. Naive CD8 populations comprised CD45RO-negative cells positively selected for CCR7, excluding terminally differentiated effector memory CD45RA+ cells. Each sample came from a Caucasian adult donor living in Nashville, Tennessee. The chain carries TRBV6-6 and TRBJ2-7, with 10 bases matching TRBD1. The receptor's source is a man aged 18-30 years in good health. Some clones in this sample may be carry-over from other donors' samples. Sequenced input: naive CD8+ T cells from PBMCs. The CDR3 DNA follows: TGTGCCAGCAGTTACTCCGGGACAGGGGATGGACAGTACTTC. Translated, it gives CASSYSGTGDGQYF.